This TCR beta chain is drawn from a study of T cells in Graves' hyperthyroidism and ophthalmopathy. Overall study findings and caveats: Among clonotypes expanded in thyroid above 0.001, most were also found in blood.

This clonotype showed up many times. Its specificity is unknown. Amplified TCR beta CDR3 regions came from RNA transcripts. The primer set for the first-round RT-PCR of the TCR CDR3 was HTBI. One entry per CDR3 protein, called by TCRdb with MiXCR from the multiplex PCR reads. Here the sample spans about 640,000 distinct CDR3 sequences, around 20% being singletons. The CDR3 covers 10 residues. V shed 5 bases and J shed 4 bases, with 3 bases lying between them. The germline V gene encodes CDR1 SGHTA and CDR2 FQGTGA. This sequence joins TRBV7-3 and TRBJ2-7; D unresolved. This receptor was obtained from a man between 25 and 39 years old with Graves' ophthalmopathy. The material sequenced was blood. CDR3 nucleotide sequence: TGTGCCAGCAGCGTATACGAGCAGTACTTC. It specifies CASSVYEQYF.